This entry features one TCR beta chain sequence. Antigen specificity is unknown. This sample is drawn from a study of spatial heterogeneity in lung cancer. Study-level information: More beta-chain than alpha-chain sequences were consistently detected. Study-level findings and limits: It was found that expanded intratumoral alpha and beta TCR counts tracked tumor mutation counts.

The V segment lost 8 bases and the J segment 4 bases; nucleotides outside the gene matches: 0. Germline V CDR1 and CDR2: SEHNR, FQNEAQ (reference sequence). There are 12 residues in the CDR3. Time point reported: sample taken at primary tumor resection. The approximately 72 donors had untreated early-stage non-small cell lung cancer. Unsorted whole RNA samples from tumor, nontumor lung or frozen PBMC were sequenced. TCRdb fed the 5' RACE reads into MiXCR, producing one record per CDR3 protein. The sample shows 9,000 to 10,000 distinct CDR3 sequences, around an eighth of them seen only once. The rearrangement links TRBV7-9 to TRBJ1-5, with 9 bases fitting TRBD1. The sequenced sample was lung tumor tissue, obtained at surgery. This TCR was sampled from a male donor with early-stage non-small cell lung cancer. The DNA for the CDR3 is TGTGCCAGCGGGACAGGGAATCAGCCCCAGCATTTT. This sequence encodes CASGTGNQPQHF.